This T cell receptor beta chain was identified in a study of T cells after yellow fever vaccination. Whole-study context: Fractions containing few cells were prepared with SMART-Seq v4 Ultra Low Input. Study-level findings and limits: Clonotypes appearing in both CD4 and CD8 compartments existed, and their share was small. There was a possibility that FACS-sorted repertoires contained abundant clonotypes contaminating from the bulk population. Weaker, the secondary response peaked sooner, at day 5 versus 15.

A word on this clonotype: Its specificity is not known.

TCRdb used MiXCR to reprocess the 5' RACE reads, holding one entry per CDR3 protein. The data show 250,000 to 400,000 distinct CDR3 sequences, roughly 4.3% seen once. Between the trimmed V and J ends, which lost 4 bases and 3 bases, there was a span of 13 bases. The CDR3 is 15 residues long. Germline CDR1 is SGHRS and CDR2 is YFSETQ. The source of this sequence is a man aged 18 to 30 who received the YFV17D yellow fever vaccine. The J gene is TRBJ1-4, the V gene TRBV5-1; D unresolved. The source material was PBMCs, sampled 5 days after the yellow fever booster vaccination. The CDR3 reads CASSADRAANEKLFF. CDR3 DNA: TGCGCCAGCAGCGCGGACCGGGCGGCTAATGAAAAACTGTTTTTT.